This TCR beta chain originates from a study of T cell repertoires in cytomegalovirus infection (dated by TCRdb to between 2018 and 2020). For context, the study as a whole: Donor HLA type was relevant to the analysis, because carriage of CMV infection together with the matching HLA type was indicated by public TCR beta signatures. Summary of the overall study and its limitations: The ex vivo response was dominated by HLA-C-restricted CMV-specific TCR beta clonotypes, which also provided the single most frequent clonotype in two of eight donors. In both this cohort and an independent roughly 360-donor cohort, the cumulative frequency of public TCR beta family members distinguished carriers of CMV infection plus the relevant HLA type.

Sequenced on an Illumina HiSeq 1500. TCRdb took the public reads, trimmed them with fastp at Q25, ran MiXCR for clone calling and kept in-frame beta chains. Merged by CDR3 protein, the rows form single entries marked with the most common genes and DNA. Within this sample are 97,000 or so distinct CDR3 sequences, with approximately 15% of them counted one time only. The ten largest clones add up to 8% of the sample. This clonotype has at least ten counts. The target of this receptor is not known. No clone much larger than this one lies a single base away; base qualities are absent. From the cysteine up to the phenylalanine, the CDR3 has a length of 14 residues. Only the CDR3 region is kept as DNA, spanning 42 bases read in frame from base 1. After removal of 3 bases from V and 6 bases from J, the junction retains 5 bases not matched to a gene. The germline V gene (reference sequence) provides CDR1 SEHNR and CDR2 FQNEAQ.

The sample consisted of PBMCs. The chain couples TRBV7-9 to TRBJ2-3; 8 central nucleotides agree with TRBD2. The clonotype was recovered from a human donor in good health (CMV status not recorded). Some clones in this sample may be carry-over from other donors' samples. The CDR3 protein: CASSFGGASDTQYF. Read as DNA, the sequence is TGTGCCAGCAGCTTCGGGGGGGCATCTGATACGCAGTATTTT.